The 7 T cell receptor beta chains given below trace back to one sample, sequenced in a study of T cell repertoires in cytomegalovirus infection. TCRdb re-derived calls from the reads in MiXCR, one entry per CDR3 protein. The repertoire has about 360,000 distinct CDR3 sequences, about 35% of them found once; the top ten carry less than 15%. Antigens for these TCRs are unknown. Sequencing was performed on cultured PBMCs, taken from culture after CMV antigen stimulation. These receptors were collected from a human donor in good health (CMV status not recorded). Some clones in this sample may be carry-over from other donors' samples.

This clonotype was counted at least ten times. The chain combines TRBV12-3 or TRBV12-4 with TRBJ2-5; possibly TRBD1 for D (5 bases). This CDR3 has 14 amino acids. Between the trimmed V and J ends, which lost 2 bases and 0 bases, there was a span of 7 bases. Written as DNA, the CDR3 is TGTGCCAGCAGTTTAAGACAGAACCAAGAGACCCAGTACTTC. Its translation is CASSLRQNQETQYF.

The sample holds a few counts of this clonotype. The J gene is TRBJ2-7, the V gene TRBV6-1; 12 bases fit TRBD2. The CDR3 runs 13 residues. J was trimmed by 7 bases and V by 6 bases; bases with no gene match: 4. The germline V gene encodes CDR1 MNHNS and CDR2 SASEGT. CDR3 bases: TGTGCCAGCAGGACCGGGACTAGCGGGGAGCAGTACTTC. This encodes CASRTGTSGEQYF.

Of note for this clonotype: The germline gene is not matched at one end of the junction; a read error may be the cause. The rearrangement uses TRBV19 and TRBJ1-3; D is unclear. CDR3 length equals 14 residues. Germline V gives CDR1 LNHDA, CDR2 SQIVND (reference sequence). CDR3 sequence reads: CAGSIRASGNTIYF. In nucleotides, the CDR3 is TGTGCCGGTAGTATAAGAGCCTCTGGAAACACCATATATTTT.

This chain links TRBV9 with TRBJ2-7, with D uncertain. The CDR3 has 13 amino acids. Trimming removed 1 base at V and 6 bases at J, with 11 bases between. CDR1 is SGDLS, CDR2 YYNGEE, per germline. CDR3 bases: TGTGCCAGCAGCGTATACGGTAGCTCCGAGCAGTACTTC. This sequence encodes CASSVYGSSEQYF.

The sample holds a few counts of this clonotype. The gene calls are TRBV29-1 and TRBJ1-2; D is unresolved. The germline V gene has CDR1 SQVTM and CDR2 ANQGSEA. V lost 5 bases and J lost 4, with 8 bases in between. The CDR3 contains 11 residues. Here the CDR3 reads CSVTHIYGYTF. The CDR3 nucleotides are TGCAGCGTTACACACATCTATGGCTACACCTTC.

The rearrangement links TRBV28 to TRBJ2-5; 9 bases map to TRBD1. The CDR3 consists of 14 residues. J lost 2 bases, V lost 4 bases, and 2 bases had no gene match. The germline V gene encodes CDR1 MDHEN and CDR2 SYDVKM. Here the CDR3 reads CASSWGQGQETQYF. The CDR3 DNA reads TGTGCCAGCAGTTGGGGACAGGGACAAGAGACCCAGTACTTC.

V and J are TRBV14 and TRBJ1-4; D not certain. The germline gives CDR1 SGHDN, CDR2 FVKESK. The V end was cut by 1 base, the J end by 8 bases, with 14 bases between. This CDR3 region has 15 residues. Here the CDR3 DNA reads TGTGCCAGCAGCCAAGGAACGAGTCCTGACGAAAAACTGTTTTTT. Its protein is CASSQGTSPDEKLFF. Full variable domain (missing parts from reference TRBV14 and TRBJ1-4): EAGVTQFPSHSVIEKGQTVTLRCDPISGHDNLYWYRRVMGKEIKFLLHFVKESKQDESGMPNNRFLAERTGGTYSTLKVQPAELEDSGVYFCASSQGTSPDEKLFFGSGTQLSVL.